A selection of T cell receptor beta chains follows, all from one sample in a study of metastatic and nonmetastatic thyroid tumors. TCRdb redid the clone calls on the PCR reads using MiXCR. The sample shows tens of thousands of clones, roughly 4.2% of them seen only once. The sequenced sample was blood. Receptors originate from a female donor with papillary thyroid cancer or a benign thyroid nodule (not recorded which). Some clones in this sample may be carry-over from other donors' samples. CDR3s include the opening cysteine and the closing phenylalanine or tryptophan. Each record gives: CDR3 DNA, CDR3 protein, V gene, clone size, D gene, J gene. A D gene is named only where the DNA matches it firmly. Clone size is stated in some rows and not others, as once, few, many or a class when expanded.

cdr3_nt: TGTGCCAGCAGTGAAAAGGGGGAAGCGTTATCCTACAATGAGCAGTTCTTC
cdr3_aa: CASSEKGEALSYNEQFF
v_call: TRBV2
clone_size: -
d_call: -
j_call: TRBJ2-1

cdr3_nt: TGTGCCAGTACCTCAAGTGGGGTTTTGGCTGGCTACACCTTC
cdr3_aa: CASTSSGVLAGYTF
v_call: TRBV19
clone_size: -
d_call: -
j_call: TRBJ1-2

cdr3_nt: TGTGCCAGCGGGCACTACGAGCAGTACTTC
cdr3_aa: CASGHYEQYF
v_call: TRBV27
clone_size: few
d_call: -
j_call: TRBJ2-7

cdr3_nt: TGTGCCAGCAGCTTGGAGAGGGCCGCAGATACGCAGTATTTT
cdr3_aa: CASSLERAADTQYF
v_call: TRBV7-6
clone_size: many
d_call: -
j_call: TRBJ2-3

cdr3_nt: TGTGCTAGCAGCTTAAACGTCGGGTTCCAAGAGACCCAGTACTTC
cdr3_aa: CASSLNVGFQETQYF
v_call: TRBV7-7
clone_size: many
d_call: -
j_call: TRBJ2-5

cdr3_nt: TGCAGTGCGAGTAGCGGATTCTCCTACAATGAGCAGTTCTTC
cdr3_aa: CSASSGFSYNEQFF
v_call: TRBV20-1
clone_size: many
d_call: -
j_call: TRBJ2-1

cdr3_nt: TGCAGTGCTTTGCAAGTCAATCAGCCCCAGCATTTT
cdr3_aa: CSALQVNQPQHF
v_call: TRBV20-1
clone_size: many
d_call: -
j_call: TRBJ1-5

cdr3_nt: TGTGCCAGCAGTTTTAGTAACGGGGGAGCTTTCTTT
cdr3_aa: CASSFSNGGAFF
v_call: TRBV28
clone_size: many
d_call: -
j_call: TRBJ1-1

cdr3_nt: TGTGCCAGCAGCGAATCCCGGGACTACAACACCGGGGAGCTGTTTTTT
cdr3_aa: CASSESRDYNTGELFF
v_call: TRBV11-1
clone_size: -
d_call: TRBD2
j_call: TRBJ2-2

cdr3_nt: TGTGCCAGCAGCCAAGGGTTTATTGCCGTTGCCGGGAGCTCCTACAATGAGCAGTTCTTC
cdr3_aa: CASSQGFIAVAGSSYNEQFF
v_call: TRBV4-2
clone_size: -
d_call: -
j_call: TRBJ2-1

cdr3_nt: TGTGCCGCCAGGGGAGGTAACACTGAAGCTTTCTTT
cdr3_aa: CAARGGNTEAFF
v_call: TRBV25-1
clone_size: few
d_call: -
j_call: TRBJ1-1

cdr3_nt: TGTGCCAGCACCCCTTGGGGCTCAACTAATGAAAAACTGTTTTTT
cdr3_aa: CASTPWGSTNEKLFF
v_call: TRBV28
clone_size: many
d_call: -
j_call: TRBJ1-4

cdr3_nt: TGTGCCAGCAGTCGGGTTGGTGCTAACTATGGCTACACCTTC
cdr3_aa: CASSRVGANYGYTF
v_call: TRBV2
clone_size: few
d_call: -
j_call: TRBJ1-2

cdr3_nt: TGTGCCAGCTGGGGGGAGGCGGGTGAGCAGTTCTTC
cdr3_aa: CASWGEAGEQFF
v_call: TRBV6-1
clone_size: medium-sized
d_call: -
j_call: TRBJ2-1

cdr3_nt: TGTGCCAGCAGGAAGTGGGGCACAGAAGCTTTCTTT
cdr3_aa: CASRKWGTEAFF
v_call: TRBV28
clone_size: -
d_call: -
j_call: TRBJ1-1

cdr3_nt: TGTGCCAGCCGTTTCGGACTAGTGTCGAACAATGAGCAGTTCTTC
cdr3_aa: CASRFGLVSNNEQFF
v_call: TRBV12-3/TRBV12-4
clone_size: -
d_call: TRBD2
j_call: TRBJ2-1

cdr3_nt: TGTGCCAGCAGTGAAACTAGCGGGGGTCCCATATACGAGCAGTACTTC
cdr3_aa: CASSETSGGPIYEQYF
v_call: TRBV2
clone_size: few
d_call: TRBD2
j_call: TRBJ2-7

cdr3_nt: TGCAGTGCCCGGACAGGGAAGTATAATAATTCACCCCTCCACTTT
cdr3_aa: CSARTGKYNNSPLHF
v_call: TRBV20-1
clone_size: few
d_call: TRBD1
j_call: TRBJ1-6

cdr3_nt: TGTGCCAGCAGCTTGGGACAGAGGGCCTACGAGCAGTACTTC
cdr3_aa: CASSLGQRAYEQYF
v_call: TRBV7-9
clone_size: many
d_call: TRBD1
j_call: TRBJ2-7

cdr3_nt: TGTGCCAGCAGTATGAGGGGAGGCGCGAACACCGGGGAGCTGTTTTTT
cdr3_aa: CASSMRGGANTGELFF
v_call: TRBV6-1
clone_size: few
d_call: -
j_call: TRBJ2-2

cdr3_nt: TGTGCCAGCAGGGGGACAGGCTCTAACTATGGCTACACCTTC
cdr3_aa: CASRGTGSNYGYTF
v_call: TRBV6-2/TRBV6-3
clone_size: -
d_call: TRBD1
j_call: TRBJ1-2

cdr3_nt: TGTGCCAGTACTATGGGGACTAGCGGGATCGCTGAGCAGTTCTTC
cdr3_aa: CASTMGTSGIAEQFF
v_call: TRBV19
clone_size: many
d_call: TRBD2
j_call: TRBJ2-1

cdr3_nt: TGTGCCAGCGCACAGGCTAGCTTACCCTACAATGAGCAGTTCTTC
cdr3_aa: CASAQASLPYNEQFF
v_call: TRBV11-2
clone_size: few
d_call: -
j_call: TRBJ2-1

cdr3_nt: TGTGCCAGCAGAGCCGATGGCTACACCTTC
cdr3_aa: CASRADGYTF
v_call: TRBV6-2/TRBV6-3
clone_size: few
d_call: -
j_call: TRBJ1-2

cdr3_nt: TGTGCCAGCAGTTCCCCGACAGGGAGGGGCACTGAAGCTTTCTTT
cdr3_aa: CASSSPTGRGTEAFF
v_call: TRBV6-5
clone_size: few
d_call: TRBD1
j_call: TRBJ1-1

cdr3_nt: TGCAGTGCTACCGGGGGCTCAAGCTCCTACGAGCAGTACTTC
cdr3_aa: CSATGGSSSYEQYF
v_call: TRBV20-1
clone_size: -
d_call: -
j_call: TRBJ2-7

cdr3_nt: TGTGCCAGCAGGACCCATGAAGGGAGTCGAGAGACCCAGTACTTC
cdr3_aa: CASRTHEGSRETQYF
v_call: TRBV7-9
clone_size: few
d_call: -
j_call: TRBJ2-5

cdr3_nt: TGTGCCTGGCATAGTCAGGGGGTACGCGAAAAACTGTTTTTT
cdr3_aa: CAWHSQGVREKLFF
v_call: TRBV30
clone_size: once
d_call: TRBD1
j_call: TRBJ1-4

cdr3_nt: TGTGCCAGCAGTACCAACTCAATCACAGATACGCAGTATTTT
cdr3_aa: CASSTNSITDTQYF
v_call: TRBV27
clone_size: -
d_call: -
j_call: TRBJ2-3

cdr3_nt: TGTGCCAGTACTTGGGGGCCACAGAACACTGAAGCTTTCTTT
cdr3_aa: CASTWGPQNTEAFF
v_call: TRBV2
clone_size: -
d_call: -
j_call: TRBJ1-1

cdr3_nt: TGTGCCAGCAGTACGGGGGGGCGTGGGGCCAACGTCCTGACTTTC
cdr3_aa: CASSTGGRGANVLTF
v_call: TRBV27
clone_size: few
d_call: TRBD2
j_call: TRBJ2-6

cdr3_nt: TGCAGTGCTAGGCCGGGACTAGCGAACACCGGGGAGCTGTTTTTT
cdr3_aa: CSARPGLANTGELFF
v_call: TRBV20-1
clone_size: many
d_call: TRBD2
j_call: TRBJ2-2

cdr3_nt: TGTGCCTGGAGTGTACAGGGGATCCAAGAGACCCAGTACTTC
cdr3_aa: CAWSVQGIQETQYF
v_call: TRBV30
clone_size: many
d_call: TRBD1
j_call: TRBJ2-5

cdr3_nt: TGTGCCAGCAGTCCCCCGGGAGAGGGACGTAACTATGGCTACACCTTC
cdr3_aa: CASSPPGEGRNYGYTF
v_call: TRBV28
clone_size: -
d_call: -
j_call: TRBJ1-2

cdr3_nt: TGTGCCAGTAGCTACGAGCAGTACTTC
cdr3_aa: CASSYEQYF
v_call: TRBV19
clone_size: few
d_call: -
j_call: TRBJ2-7

cdr3_nt: TGTGCCAGCAGCTTAAGACAGAGCTCTGAAGCTTTCTTT
cdr3_aa: CASSLRQSSEAFF
v_call: TRBV7-3
clone_size: -
d_call: -
j_call: TRBJ1-1

cdr3_nt: TGCGCCAGCAGCCCTACCCTTGGGACAGGGTTAACCGGGGAGCTGTTTTTT
cdr3_aa: CASSPTLGTGLTGELFF
v_call: TRBV5-1
clone_size: -
d_call: TRBD1
j_call: TRBJ2-2

cdr3_nt: TGCGCCAGCAGTGAGCCCTGGACTAGCGGGATGGCCACTTACGAGCAGTACTTC
cdr3_aa: CASSEPWTSGMATYEQYF
v_call: TRBV10-2
clone_size: -
d_call: TRBD2
j_call: TRBJ2-7

cdr3_nt: TGCAGCGTTGAAGATCCCCCCCTTTACTATGGCTACACCTTC
cdr3_aa: CSVEDPPLYYGYTF
v_call: TRBV29-1
clone_size: many
d_call: -
j_call: TRBJ1-2

cdr3_nt: TGTGCCAGCAGCCCACGTTTCAACCCTTTTTTGAGGGGGGGAAACACCATATATTTT
cdr3_aa: CASSPRFNPFLRGGNTIYF
v_call: TRBV2
clone_size: many
d_call: -
j_call: TRBJ1-3

cdr3_nt: TGTGCCAGTAGTTTTATAGCGTTCACAGATACGCAGTATTTT
cdr3_aa: CASSFIAFTDTQYF
v_call: TRBV19
clone_size: -
d_call: -
j_call: TRBJ2-3

cdr3_nt: TGTGCCAGCAGCTCCCGGGACGAAGAGACCCAGTACTTC
cdr3_aa: CASSSRDEETQYF
v_call: TRBV7-8
clone_size: few
d_call: -
j_call: TRBJ2-5

cdr3_nt: TGTGCCAGCAGCCAACCTAGCGGGAGCACAGATACGCAGTATTTT
cdr3_aa: CASSQPSGSTDTQYF
v_call: TRBV28
clone_size: medium-sized
d_call: TRBD2
j_call: TRBJ2-3

cdr3_nt: TGTGCCAGCAGTGAAAAGGAGTCCTCCTACAATGAGCAGTTCTTC
cdr3_aa: CASSEKESSYNEQFF
v_call: TRBV2
clone_size: many
d_call: -
j_call: TRBJ2-1

cdr3_nt: TGTGCCAGCAGCTCGACGGACAGGGGGGCAGAGACCCAGTACTTC
cdr3_aa: CASSSTDRGAETQYF
v_call: TRBV5-6
clone_size: many
d_call: TRBD1
j_call: TRBJ2-5

cdr3_nt: TGTGCCAGCAGCCAGAACGGGGTGCGTGAGCAGTACTTC
cdr3_aa: CASSQNGVREQYF
v_call: TRBV4-2
clone_size: many
d_call: -
j_call: TRBJ2-7

cdr3_nt: TGTGCCAGCAGTCATAGCGGGAGGTGGGGGCCGCGGGGCACAGATACGCAGTATTTT
cdr3_aa: CASSHSGRWGPRGTDTQYF
v_call: TRBV12-3/TRBV12-4
clone_size: few
d_call: TRBD2
j_call: TRBJ2-3

cdr3_nt: TGTGCCAGCAGCCTCCGACTAGCGGGTGATGAGCAGTTCTTC
cdr3_aa: CASSLRLAGDEQFF
v_call: TRBV3-1
clone_size: many
d_call: TRBD2
j_call: TRBJ2-1

cdr3_nt: TGTGCCAGCAGTGAGGGACAGCCCCCCTACGAGCAGTACTTC
cdr3_aa: CASSEGQPPYEQYF
v_call: TRBV6-1
clone_size: few
d_call: TRBD1
j_call: TRBJ2-7

cdr3_nt: TGCAGTGCTTTTATCGGGTCCGATAATTCACCCCTCCACTTT
cdr3_aa: CSAFIGSDNSPLHF
v_call: TRBV20-1
clone_size: few
d_call: -
j_call: TRBJ1-6

cdr3_nt: TGTGCCAGCATACCCTCCGGGACATGTAGGGGAAAAAAAGAGACCCAGTACTTC
cdr3_aa: CASIPSGTCRGKKETQYF
v_call: TRBV6-1
clone_size: few
d_call: -
j_call: TRBJ2-5

cdr3_nt: TGTGCCAGCAGCAAAACTGAACGCACAGATACGCAGTATTTT
cdr3_aa: CASSKTERTDTQYF
v_call: TRBV9
clone_size: many
d_call: -
j_call: TRBJ2-3

cdr3_nt: TGTGCCAGCAGCTTAGGTAGCGGGCCTTACAATGAGCAGTTCTTC
cdr3_aa: CASSLGSGPYNEQFF
v_call: TRBV7-6
clone_size: few
d_call: TRBD2
j_call: TRBJ2-1

cdr3_nt: TGTGCCAGCAGTCATAGCGGGAGCGCTGGGGCCAACGTCCTGACTTTC
cdr3_aa: CASSHSGSAGANVLTF
v_call: TRBV12-3/TRBV12-4
clone_size: -
d_call: TRBD2
j_call: TRBJ2-6